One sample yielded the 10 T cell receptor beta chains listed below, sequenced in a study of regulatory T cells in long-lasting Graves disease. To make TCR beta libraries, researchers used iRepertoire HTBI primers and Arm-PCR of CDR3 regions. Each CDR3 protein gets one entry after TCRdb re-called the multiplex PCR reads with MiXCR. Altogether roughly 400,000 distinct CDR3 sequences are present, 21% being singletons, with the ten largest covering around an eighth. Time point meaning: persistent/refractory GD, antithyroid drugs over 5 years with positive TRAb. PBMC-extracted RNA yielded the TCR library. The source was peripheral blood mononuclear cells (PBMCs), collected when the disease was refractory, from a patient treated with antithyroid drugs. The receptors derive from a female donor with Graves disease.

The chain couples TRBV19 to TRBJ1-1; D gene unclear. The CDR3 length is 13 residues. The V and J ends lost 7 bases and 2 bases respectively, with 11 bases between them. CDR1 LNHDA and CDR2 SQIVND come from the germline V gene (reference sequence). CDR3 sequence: CASTLSENTEAFF. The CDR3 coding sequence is TGTGCCAGTACCCTGTCTGAAAACACTGAAGCTTTCTTT.

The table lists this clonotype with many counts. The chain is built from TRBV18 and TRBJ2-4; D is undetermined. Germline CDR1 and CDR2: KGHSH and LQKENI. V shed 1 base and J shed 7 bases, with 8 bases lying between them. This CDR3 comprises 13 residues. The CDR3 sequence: CASSPRVVNIQYF. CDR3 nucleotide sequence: TGTGCCAGCTCACCACGAGTGGTCAACATTCAGTACTTC.

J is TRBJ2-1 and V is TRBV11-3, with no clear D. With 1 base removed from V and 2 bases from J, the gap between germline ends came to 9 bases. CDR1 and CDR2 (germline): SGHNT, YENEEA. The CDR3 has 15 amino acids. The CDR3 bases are TGTGCCAGCAGCTTAGCACCAGCAACCTACAATGAGCAGTTCTTC. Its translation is CASSLAPATYNEQFF.

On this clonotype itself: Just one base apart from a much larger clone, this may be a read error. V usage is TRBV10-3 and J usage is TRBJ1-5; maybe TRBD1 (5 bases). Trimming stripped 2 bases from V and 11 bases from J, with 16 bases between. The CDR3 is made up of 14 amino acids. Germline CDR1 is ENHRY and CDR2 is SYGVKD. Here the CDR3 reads CAISERDGRPSQHF. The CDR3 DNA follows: TGTGCCATCAGTGAGAGGGACGGGCGGCCGTCCCAGCATTTT.

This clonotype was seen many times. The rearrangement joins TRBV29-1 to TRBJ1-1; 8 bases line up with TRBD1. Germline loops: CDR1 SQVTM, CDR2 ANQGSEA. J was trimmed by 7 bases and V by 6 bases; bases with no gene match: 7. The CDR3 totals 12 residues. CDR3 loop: CSVTLTGDEAFF. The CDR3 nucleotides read TGCAGCGTGACCCTGACAGGGGATGAAGCTTTCTTT.

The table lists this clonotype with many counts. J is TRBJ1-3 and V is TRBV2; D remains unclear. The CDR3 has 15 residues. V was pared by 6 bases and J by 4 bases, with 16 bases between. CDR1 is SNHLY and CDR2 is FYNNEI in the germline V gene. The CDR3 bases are TGTGCCAGCAGCATTTCCTTGTCTGGGGGAAACACCATATATTTT. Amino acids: CASSISLSGGNTIYF.

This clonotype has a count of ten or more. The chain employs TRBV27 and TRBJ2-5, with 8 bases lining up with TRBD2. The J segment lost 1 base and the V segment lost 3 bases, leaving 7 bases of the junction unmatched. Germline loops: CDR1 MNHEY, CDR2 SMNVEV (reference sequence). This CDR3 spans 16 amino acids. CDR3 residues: CASSLLGSGTQETQYF. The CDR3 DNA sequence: TGTGCCAGCAGTTTGTTGGGTAGCGGGACCCAAGAGACCCAGTACTTC.

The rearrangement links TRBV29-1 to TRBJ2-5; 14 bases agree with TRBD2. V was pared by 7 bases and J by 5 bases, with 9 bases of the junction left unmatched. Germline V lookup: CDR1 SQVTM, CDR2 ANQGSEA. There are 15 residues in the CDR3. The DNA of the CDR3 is TGCAGCGCGGGGGGACTAGCGGGAGCGGGGGAGACCCAGTACTTC. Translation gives CSAGGLAGAGETQYF.

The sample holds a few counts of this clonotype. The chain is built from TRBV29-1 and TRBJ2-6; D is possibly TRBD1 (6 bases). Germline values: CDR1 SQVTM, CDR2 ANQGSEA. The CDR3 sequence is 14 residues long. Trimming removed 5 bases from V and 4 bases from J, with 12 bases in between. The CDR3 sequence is CSVIAGAGANVLTF. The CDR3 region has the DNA TGCAGCGTTATCGCAGGGGCCGGGGCCAACGTCCTGACTTTC. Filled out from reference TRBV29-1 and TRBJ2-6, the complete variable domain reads SAVISQKPSRDICQRGTSLTIQCQVDSQVTMMFWYRQQPGQSLTLIATANQGSEATYESGFVIDKFPISRPNLTFSTLTVSNMSPEDSSIYLCSVIAGAGANVLTFGAGSRLTVL.

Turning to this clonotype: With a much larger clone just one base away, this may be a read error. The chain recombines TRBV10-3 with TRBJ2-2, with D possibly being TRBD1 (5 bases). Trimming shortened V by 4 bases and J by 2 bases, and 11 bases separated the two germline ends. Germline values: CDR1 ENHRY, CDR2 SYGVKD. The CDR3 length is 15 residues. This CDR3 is CAISGGRSNTGELFF. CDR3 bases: TGTGCCATCAGTGGGGGCAGGAGTAACACCGGGGAGCTGTTTTTT.